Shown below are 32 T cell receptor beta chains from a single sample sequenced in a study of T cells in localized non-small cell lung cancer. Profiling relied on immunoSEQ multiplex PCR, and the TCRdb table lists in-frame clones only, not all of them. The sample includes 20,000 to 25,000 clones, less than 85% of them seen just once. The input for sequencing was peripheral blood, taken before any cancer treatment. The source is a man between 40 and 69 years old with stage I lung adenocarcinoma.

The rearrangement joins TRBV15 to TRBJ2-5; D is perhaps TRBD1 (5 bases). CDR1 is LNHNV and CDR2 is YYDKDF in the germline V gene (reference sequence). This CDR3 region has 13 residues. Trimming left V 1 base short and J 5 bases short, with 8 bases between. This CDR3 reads CATSRAKGETQYF. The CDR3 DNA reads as TGTGCCACCAGCAGAGCGAAGGGGGAGACCCAGTACTTC.

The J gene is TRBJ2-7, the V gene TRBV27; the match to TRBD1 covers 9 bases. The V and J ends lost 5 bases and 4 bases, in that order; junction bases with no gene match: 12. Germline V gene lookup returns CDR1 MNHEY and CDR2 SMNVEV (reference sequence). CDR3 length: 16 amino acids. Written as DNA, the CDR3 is TGTGCCAGCAGTCCGACGCCGGGACAGGGCGTGTACGAGCAGTACTTC. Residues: CASSPTPGQGVYEQYF.

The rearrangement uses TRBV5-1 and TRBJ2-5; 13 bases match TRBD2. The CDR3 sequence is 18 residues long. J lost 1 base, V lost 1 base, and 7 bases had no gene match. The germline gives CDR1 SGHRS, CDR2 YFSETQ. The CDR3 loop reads CASSLPLAGGPFQETQYF. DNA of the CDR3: TGCGCCAGCAGCTTGCCACTAGCGGGAGGGCCCTTCCAAGAGACCCAGTACTTC. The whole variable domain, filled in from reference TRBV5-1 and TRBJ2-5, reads KAGVTQTPRYLIKTRGQQVTLSCSPISGHRSVSWYQQTPGQGLQFLFEYFSETQRNKGNFPGRFSGRQFSNSRSEMNVSTLELGDSALYLCASSLPLAGGPFQETQYFGPGTRLLVL.

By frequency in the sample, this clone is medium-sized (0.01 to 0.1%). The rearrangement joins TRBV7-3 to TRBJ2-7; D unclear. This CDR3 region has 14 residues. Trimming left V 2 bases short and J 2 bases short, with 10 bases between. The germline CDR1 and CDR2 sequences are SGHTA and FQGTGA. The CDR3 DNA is TGTGCCAGCAGCTTAGGTCGAGGCCCCTACGAGCAGTACTTC. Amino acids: CASSLGRGPYEQYF.

This CDR3 is CASSEEGRRGPQHF. Here the CDR3 DNA reads TGTGCCAGCAGTGAAGAGGGCAGGCGGGGGCCCCAGCATTTT. V gene TRBV2 combines with J gene TRBJ1-5; no clear D. Per the germline V gene, CDR1 is SNHLY and CDR2 is FYNNEI. V lost 1 base and J lost 9, with 13 bases in between. CDR3 length: 14 amino acids.

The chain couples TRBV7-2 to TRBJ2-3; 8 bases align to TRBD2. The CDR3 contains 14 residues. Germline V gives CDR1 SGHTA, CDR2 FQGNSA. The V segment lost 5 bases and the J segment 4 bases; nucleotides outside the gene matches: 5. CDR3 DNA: TGTGCCAGCAGCCCTAGGGGACTAGCAGATACGCAGTATTTT. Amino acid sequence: CASSPRGLADTQYF.

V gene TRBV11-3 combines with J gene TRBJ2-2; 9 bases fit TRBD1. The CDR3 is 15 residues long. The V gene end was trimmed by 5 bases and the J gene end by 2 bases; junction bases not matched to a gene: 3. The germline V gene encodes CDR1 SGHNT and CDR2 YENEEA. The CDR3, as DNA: TGTGCCAGCAGCCGGGGACAGGGAAACACCGGGGAGCTGTTTTTT. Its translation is CASSRGQGNTGELFF.

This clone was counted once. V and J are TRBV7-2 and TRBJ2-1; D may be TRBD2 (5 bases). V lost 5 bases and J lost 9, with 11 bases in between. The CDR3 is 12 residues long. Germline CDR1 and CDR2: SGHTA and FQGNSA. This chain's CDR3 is CASSTLSGEQFF. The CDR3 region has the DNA TGTGCCAGCAGCACATTAAGCGGTGAGCAGTTCTTC. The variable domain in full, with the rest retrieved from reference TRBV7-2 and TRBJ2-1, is GAGVSQSPSNKVTEKGKDVELRCDPISGHTALYWYRQSLGQGLEFLIYFQGNSAPDKSGLPSDRFSAERTGGSVSTLTIQRTQQEDSAVYLCASSTLSGEQFFGPGTRLTVL.

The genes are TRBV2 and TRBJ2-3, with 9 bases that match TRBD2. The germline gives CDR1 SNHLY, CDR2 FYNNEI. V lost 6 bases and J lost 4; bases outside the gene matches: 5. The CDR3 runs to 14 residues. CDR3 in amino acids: CASRLSGGADTQYF. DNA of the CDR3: TGTGCCAGCAGACTTAGCGGGGGTGCAGATACGCAGTATTTT.

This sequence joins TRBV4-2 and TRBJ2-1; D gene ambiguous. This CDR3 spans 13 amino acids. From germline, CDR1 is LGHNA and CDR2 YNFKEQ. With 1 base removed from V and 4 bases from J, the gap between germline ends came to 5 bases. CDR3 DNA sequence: TGTGCCAGCAGCCAAGCATTTTACAATGAGCAGTTCTTC. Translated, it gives CASSQAFYNEQFF.

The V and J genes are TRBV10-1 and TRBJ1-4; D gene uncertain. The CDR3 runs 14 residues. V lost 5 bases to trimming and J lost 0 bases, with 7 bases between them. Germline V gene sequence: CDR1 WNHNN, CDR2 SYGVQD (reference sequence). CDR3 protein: CASSSGSTNEKLFF. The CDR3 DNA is TGCGCCAGCAGTTCAGGCTCAACTAATGAAAAACTGTTTTTT.

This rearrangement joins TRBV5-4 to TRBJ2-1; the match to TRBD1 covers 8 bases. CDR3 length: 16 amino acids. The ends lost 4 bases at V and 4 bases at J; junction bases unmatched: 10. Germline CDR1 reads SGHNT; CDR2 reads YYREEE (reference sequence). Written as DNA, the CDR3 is TGTGCCAGCAGCCCCCGACAGGGGATTACGTACAATGAGCAGTTCTTC. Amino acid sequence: CASSPRQGITYNEQFF.

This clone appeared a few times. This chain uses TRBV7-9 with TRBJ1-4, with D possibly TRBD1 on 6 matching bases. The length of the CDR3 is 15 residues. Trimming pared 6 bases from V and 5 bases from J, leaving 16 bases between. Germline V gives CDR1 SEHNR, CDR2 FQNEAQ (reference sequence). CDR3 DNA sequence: TGTGCCAGCAGTCGAGTAGGGGGAGGAAATGAAAAACTGTTTTTT. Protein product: CASSRVGGGNEKLFF.

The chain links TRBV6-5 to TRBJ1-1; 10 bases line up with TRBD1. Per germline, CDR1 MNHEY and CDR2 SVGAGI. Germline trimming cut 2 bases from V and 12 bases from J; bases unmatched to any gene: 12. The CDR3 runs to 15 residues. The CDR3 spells CASSYADRGSKGSFF. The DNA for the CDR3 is TGTGCCAGCAGTTACGCGGACAGGGGGTCGAAGGGGTCTTTCTTT.

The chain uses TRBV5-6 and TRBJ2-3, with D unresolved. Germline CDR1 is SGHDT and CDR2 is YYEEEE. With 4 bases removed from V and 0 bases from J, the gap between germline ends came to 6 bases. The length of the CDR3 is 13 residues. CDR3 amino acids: CASSVGSTDTQYF. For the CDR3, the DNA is TGTGCCAGCAGCGTCGGCAGCACAGATACGCAGTATTTT.

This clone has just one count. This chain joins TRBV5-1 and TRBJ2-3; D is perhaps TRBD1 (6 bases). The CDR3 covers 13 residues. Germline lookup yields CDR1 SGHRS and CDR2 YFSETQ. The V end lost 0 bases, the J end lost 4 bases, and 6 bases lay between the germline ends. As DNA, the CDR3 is TGCGCCAGCAGCTTGGGACAGGCAGATACGCAGTATTTT. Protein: CASSLGQADTQYF.

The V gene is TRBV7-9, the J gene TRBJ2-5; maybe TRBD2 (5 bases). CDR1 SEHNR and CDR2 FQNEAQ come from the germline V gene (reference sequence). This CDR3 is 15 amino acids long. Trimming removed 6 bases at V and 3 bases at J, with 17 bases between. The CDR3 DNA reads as TGTGCCAGCAGTTGGGATGGGAGCGGAGAAGAGACCCAGTACTTC. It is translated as CASSWDGSGEETQYF.

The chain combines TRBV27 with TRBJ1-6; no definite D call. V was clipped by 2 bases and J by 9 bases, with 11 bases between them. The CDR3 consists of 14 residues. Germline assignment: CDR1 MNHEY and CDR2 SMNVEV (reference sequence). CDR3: CASSLVGVGSPLHF. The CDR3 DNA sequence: TGTGCCAGCAGTTTAGTCGGGGTGGGTTCACCCCTCCACTTT.

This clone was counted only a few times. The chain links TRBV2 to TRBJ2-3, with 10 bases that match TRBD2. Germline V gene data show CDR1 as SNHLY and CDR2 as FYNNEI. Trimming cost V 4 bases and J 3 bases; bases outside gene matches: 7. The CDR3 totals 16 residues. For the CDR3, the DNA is TGTGCCAGCAGTGGGGCTAGCGGGAGACAAACAGATACGCAGTATTTT. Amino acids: CASSGASGRQTDTQYF.

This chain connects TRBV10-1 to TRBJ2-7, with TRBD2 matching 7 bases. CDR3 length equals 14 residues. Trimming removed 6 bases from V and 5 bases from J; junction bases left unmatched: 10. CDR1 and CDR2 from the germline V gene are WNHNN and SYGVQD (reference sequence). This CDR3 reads CASRGGRGEDEQYF. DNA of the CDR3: TGCGCCAGCAGGGGGGGACGGGGGGAGGACGAGCAGTACTTC.

For the CDR3, the DNA is TGTGCCAGCAGCTTAGCCCTTCAGCGGGGGAACACCGGGGAGCTGTTTTTT. Protein product: CASSLALQRGNTGELFF. The chain links TRBV11-2 to TRBJ2-2, with 7 bases matching TRBD2. The J segment lost 1 base and the V segment lost 1 base, leaving 6 bases of the junction unmatched. The CDR3 consists of 17 residues. The V gene's germline CDR1 is SGHAT and CDR2 FQNNGV.

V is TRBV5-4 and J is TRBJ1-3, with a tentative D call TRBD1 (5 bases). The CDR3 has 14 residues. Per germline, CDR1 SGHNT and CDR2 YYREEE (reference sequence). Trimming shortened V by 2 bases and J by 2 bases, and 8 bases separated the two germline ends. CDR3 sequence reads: CASSFIGAGNTIYF. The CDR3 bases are TGTGCCAGCAGCTTTATAGGGGCTGGAAACACCATATATTTT.

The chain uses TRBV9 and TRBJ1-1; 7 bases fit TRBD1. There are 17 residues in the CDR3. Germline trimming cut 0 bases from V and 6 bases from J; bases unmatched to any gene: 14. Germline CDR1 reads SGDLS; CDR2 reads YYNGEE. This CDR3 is CASSVGGFGDSVPEAFF. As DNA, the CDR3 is TGTGCCAGCAGCGTAGGGGGGTTTGGGGACAGTGTCCCTGAAGCTTTCTTT.

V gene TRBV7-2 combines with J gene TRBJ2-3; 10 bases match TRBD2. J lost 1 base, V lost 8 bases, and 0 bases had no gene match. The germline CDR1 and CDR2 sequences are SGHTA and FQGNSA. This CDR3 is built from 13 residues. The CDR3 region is CASLAGGTDTQYF. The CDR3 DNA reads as TGTGCCAGCCTAGCGGGGGGCACAGATACGCAGTATTTT. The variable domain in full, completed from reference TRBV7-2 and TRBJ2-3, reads GAGVSQSPSNKVTEKGKDVELRCDPISGHTALYWYRQSLGQGLEFLIYFQGNSAPDKSGLPSDRFSAERTGGSVSTLTIQRTQQEDSAVYLCASLAGGTDTQYFGPGTRLTVL.

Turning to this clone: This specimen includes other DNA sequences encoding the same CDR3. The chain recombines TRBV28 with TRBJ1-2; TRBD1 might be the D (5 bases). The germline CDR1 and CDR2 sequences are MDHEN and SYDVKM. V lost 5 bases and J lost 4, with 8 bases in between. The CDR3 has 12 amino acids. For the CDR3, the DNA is TGTGCCAGCAGTCTTGACAGCTATGGCTACACCTTC. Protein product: CASSLDSYGYTF.

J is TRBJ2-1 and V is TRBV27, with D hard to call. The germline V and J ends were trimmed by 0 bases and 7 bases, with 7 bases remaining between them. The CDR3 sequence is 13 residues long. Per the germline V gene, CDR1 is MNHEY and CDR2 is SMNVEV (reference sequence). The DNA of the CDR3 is TGTGCCAGCAGTTTATCGCCGGTGAATGAGCAGTTCTTC. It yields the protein CASSLSPVNEQFF.

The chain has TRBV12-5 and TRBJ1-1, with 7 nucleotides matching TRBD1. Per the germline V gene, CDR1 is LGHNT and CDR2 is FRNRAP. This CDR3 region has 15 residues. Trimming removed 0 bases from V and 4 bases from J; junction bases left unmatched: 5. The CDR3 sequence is CASGLVSGGVTEAFF. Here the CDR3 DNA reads TGTGCTAGTGGTTTGGTATCAGGGGGAGTCACTGAAGCTTTCTTT.

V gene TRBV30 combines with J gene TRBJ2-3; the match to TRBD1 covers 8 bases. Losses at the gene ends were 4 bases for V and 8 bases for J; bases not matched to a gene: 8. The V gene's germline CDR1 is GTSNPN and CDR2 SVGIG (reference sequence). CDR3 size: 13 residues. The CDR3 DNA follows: TGTGCCTGGATGACAGGGGCTTCGGGTACGCAGTATTTT. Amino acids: CAWMTGASGTQYF.

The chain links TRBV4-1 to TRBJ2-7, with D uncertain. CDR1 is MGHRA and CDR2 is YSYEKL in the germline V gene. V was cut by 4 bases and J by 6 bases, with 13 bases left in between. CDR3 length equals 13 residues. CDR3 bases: TGCGCCAGCAGCCTCCCTGGTCTGGCCGAGCAGTACTTC. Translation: CASSLPGLAEQYF.

The CDR3 sequence: CASSPGTRFGTQYF. The CDR3, as DNA: TGTGCCAGCAGCCCTGGGACTAGGTTCGGTACGCAGTATTTT. V and J are TRBV6-5 and TRBJ2-3, with 8 positions matching TRBD2. V gave up 6 bases and J gave up 8 bases; unmatched junction bases: 10. CDR1 and CDR2 from the germline V gene are MNHEY and SVGAGI. This CDR3 spans 14 amino acids.

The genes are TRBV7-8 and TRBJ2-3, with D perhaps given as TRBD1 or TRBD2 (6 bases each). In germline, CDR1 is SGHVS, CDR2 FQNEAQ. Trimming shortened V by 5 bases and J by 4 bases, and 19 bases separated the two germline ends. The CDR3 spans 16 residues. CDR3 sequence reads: CASSLGVGGRSDTQYF. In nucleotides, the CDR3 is TGTGCCAGCAGCCTGGGGGTAGGGGGGCGGTCAGATACGCAGTATTTT.

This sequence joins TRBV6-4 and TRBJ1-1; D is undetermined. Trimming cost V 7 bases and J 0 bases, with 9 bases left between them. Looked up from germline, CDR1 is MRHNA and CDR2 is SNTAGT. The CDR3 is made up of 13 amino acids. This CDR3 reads CASKGGMNTEAFF. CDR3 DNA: TGTGCCAGCAAAGGAGGCATGAACACTGAAGCTTTCTTT.